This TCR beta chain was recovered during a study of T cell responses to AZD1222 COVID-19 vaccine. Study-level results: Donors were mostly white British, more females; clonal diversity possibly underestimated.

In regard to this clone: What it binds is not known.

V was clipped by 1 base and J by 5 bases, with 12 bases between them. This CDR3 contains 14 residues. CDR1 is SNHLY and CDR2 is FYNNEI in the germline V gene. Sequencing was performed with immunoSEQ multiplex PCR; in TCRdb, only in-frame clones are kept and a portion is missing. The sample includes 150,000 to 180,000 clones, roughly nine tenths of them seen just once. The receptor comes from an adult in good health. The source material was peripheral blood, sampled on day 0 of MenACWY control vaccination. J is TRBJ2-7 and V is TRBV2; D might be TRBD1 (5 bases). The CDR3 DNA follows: TGTGCCAGCAGTGAAGTCGCAGGGTACGACGAGCAGTACGTC. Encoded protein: CASSEVAGYDEQYV.